The 18 T cell receptor beta chains given below trace back to one sample, sequenced in a study of blood T cell repertoires in COVID-19. Assay used: immunoSEQ multiplex PCR; TCRdb lists only in-frame clones, some missing. Of about 190,000 clones detected, under 85% appear once; the ten largest clones hold around 6.5%. Sequencing was done on a sample of peripheral blood. The receptor source for this set is a woman in her 40s with acute or convalescent COVID-19.

The sample holds one count of this clone. The CDR3 nucleotides are TGTGCCATCAGTCGGACTATTGCGGAGCAGTTCTTC. Residues: CAISRTIAEQFF. The chain links TRBV10-3 to TRBJ2-1, with TRBD2 as a possible D gene (6 bases). This CDR3 region has 12 residues. Germline lookup yields CDR1 ENHRY and CDR2 SYGVKD. V lost 5 bases, J lost 10 bases, and 12 bases lay in between.

The chain employs TRBV29-1 and TRBJ1-3, with D possibly matching TRBD1 (5 bases). V was shortened by 3 bases and J by 4 bases, with 13 bases between the two germline ends. Germline lookup yields CDR1 SQVTM and CDR2 ANQGSEA. This CDR3 comprises 14 residues. The CDR3 is CSVEWLTEGNTIYF. Written as DNA, the CDR3 is TGCAGCGTTGAGTGGTTGACAGAAGGAAACACCATATATTTT. The full variable domain, its missing parts supplied by reference TRBV29-1 and TRBJ1-3, is SAVISQKPSRDICQRGTSLTIQCQVDSQVTMMFWYRQQPGQSLTLIATANQGSEATYESGFVIDKFPISRPNLTFSTLTVSNMSPEDSSIYLCSVEWLTEGNTIYFGEGSWLTVV.

The chain joins TRBV20-1 to TRBJ2-7, with a tentative D call TRBD1 (6 bases). The ends were cut back, 5 bases at V and 7 bases at J, with 12 bases in the middle. This CDR3 contains 11 residues. CDR1 DFQATT and CDR2 SNEGSKA come from the germline V gene (reference sequence). The CDR3 sequence: CSALRGGEQYF. The CDR3 DNA is TGCAGTGCTCTCAGGGGTGGGGAGCAGTACTTC.

The genes are TRBV27 and TRBJ1-1; D not certain. V lost 4 bases to trimming and J lost 3 bases, with 24 bases between them. Germline V gene lookup returns CDR1 MNHEY and CDR2 SMNVEV (reference sequence). There are 18 residues in the CDR3. The CDR3 spells CASSSATYRLFADTEAFF. CDR3 nucleotide sequence: TGTGCCAGCAGTTCCGCCACGTATAGATTGTTTGCGGACACTGAAGCTTTCTTT.

The gene calls are TRBV19 and TRBJ1-2; D remains ambiguous. V was clipped by 5 bases and J by 1 base, with 14 bases between them. The CDR3 consists of 15 residues. Germline V lookup: CDR1 LNHDA, CDR2 SQIVND (reference sequence). CDR3 bases: TGTGCCAGTAGTCCTGATTCCGGGAGTAACTATGGCTACACCTTC. Translation: CASSPDSGSNYGYTF.

This chain connects TRBV7-9 to TRBJ2-7; D might be TRBD1 (6 bases). There are 16 residues in the CDR3. CDR1 is SEHNR, CDR2 FQNEAQ, per germline (reference sequence). The V and J ends lost 1 base and 3 bases respectively, with 16 bases between them. The CDR3 coding sequence is TGTGCCAGCAGCTTAGTCGGACAGAAATGGGACTACGAGCAGTACTTC. This translates into CASSLVGQKWDYEQYF.

This clone was seen only a few times. The rearrangement joins TRBV12-3 or TRBV12-4 to TRBJ1-2; D is ambiguous. The CDR3 consists of 10 residues. The ends were cut back, 5 bases at V and 5 bases at J, with 3 bases in the middle. CDR3: CASSLYGYTF. The DNA for the CDR3 is TGTGCCAGCAGTCTATATGGCTACACCTTC.

The chain carries TRBV10-3 and TRBJ1-5; D unclear. The CDR3 runs to 14 residues. Germline-derived CDR1 and CDR2 are ENHRY and SYGVKD. The V and J ends lost 4 bases and 3 bases respectively, with 10 bases between them. The CDR3 DNA sequence: TGTGCCATCAGTGGAGGGCAGAACAATCAGCCCCAGCATTTT. Translated: CAISGGQNNQPQHF.

The count of this clone is one. This chain joins TRBV6-6 and TRBJ1-1; a weak D match, TRBD1 (5 bases). The CDR3 runs 13 residues. Trimming shortened V by 6 bases and J by 6 bases, and 14 bases separated the two germline ends. Germline lookup yields CDR1 MNHNY and CDR2 SVGAGI (reference sequence). The CDR3 DNA reads as TGTGCCAGCAGACCCCAGGGTACCGCTGAAGCTTTCTTT. Amino acids: CASRPQGTAEAFF.

This clone was seen once. The rearrangement joins TRBV10-3 to TRBJ1-5; 7 nucleotides line up with TRBD1. Germline CDR1 is ENHRY and CDR2 is SYGVKD. CDR3 size: 15 residues. Unmatched junction bases numbered 5, after V lost 0 bases and J lost 6 bases. The CDR3 sequence is CAISESGGAFQPQHF. DNA of the CDR3: TGTGCCATCAGTGAGTCAGGGGGCGCTTTTCAGCCCCAGCATTTT.

This rearrangement joins TRBV11-2 to TRBJ1-6; D gene unclear. Germline CDR1 is SGHAT and CDR2 is FQNNGV. V gave up 6 bases and J gave up 9 bases, with 15 bases separating them. The CDR3 is 14 residues long. The CDR3 bases are TGTGCCAGCAGGAGGACTGACCTATTTTCACCCCTCCACTTT. Protein sequence: CASRRTDLFSPLHF.

This clone was picked up a small number of times. The genes are TRBV11-2 and TRBJ1-1, with D perhaps TRBD1 (6 bases). CDR3 length: 16 residues. V lost 5 bases to trimming and J lost 0 bases, with 16 bases between them. CDR1 and CDR2 (germline): SGHAT, FQNNGV. The CDR3 is CASSLRAGDMNTEAFF. The DNA for the CDR3 is TGTGCCAGCAGCCTCCGAGCAGGGGATATGAACACTGAAGCTTTCTTT.

The chain couples TRBV28 to TRBJ1-1, with D tentatively TRBD1 (6 bases). CDR1 is MDHEN, CDR2 SYDVKM, per germline. V lost 2 bases and J lost 8, with 18 bases in between. CDR3 length equals 15 residues. For the CDR3, the DNA is TGTGCCAGCAGTTTAAGGGGGACTATTATAAAGGAAGCTTTCTTT. Its protein product is CASSLRGTIIKEAFF.

V is TRBV28 and J is TRBJ1-1; D not resolved. Germline CDR1 is MDHEN and CDR2 is SYDVKM. This CDR3 contains 12 residues. Trimming cost V 6 bases and J 8 bases, with 13 bases left between them. Here the CDR3 reads CASSSPAKEAFF. CDR3 DNA sequence: TGTGCCAGCAGCTCTCCTGCGAAAGAAGCTTTCTTT.

This clone occurred many times. The CDR3 bases are TGTGCCAGCAGCGTAGCGGGGGAAGCTGGAAACACCATATATTTT. Amino acids: CASSVAGEAGNTIYF. The genes are TRBV9 and TRBJ1-3; TRBD1 is a possible D gene (5 bases). CDR3 size: 15 residues. The ends were cut back, 0 bases at V and 2 bases at J, with 9 bases in the middle. The germline V gene has CDR1 SGDLS and CDR2 YYNGEE.

The rearrangement uses TRBV2 and TRBJ1-2; 7 positions match TRBD1. Trimming cost V 2 bases and J 8 bases; bases outside gene matches: 8. Germline CDR1 and CDR2: SNHLY and FYNNEI. The CDR3 has 14 residues. The CDR3 DNA follows: TGTGCCAGCAGTGAACTAACAGGGGTCTACGGCTACACCTTC. It specifies CASSELTGVYGYTF.

The DNA for the CDR3 is TGTGCCAGCTCACCCGGACAGGGACAGTTCTTC. It translates to CASSPGQGQFF. This chain uses TRBV18 with TRBJ2-1; 8 bases agree with TRBD1. J gave up 13 bases and V 3 bases, and 2 bases lay outside the gene matches. The CDR3 runs 11 residues. Germline CDR1 is KGHSH and CDR2 is LQKENI.

The chain couples TRBV30 to TRBJ1-1; TRBD1 matches 11 bases. Germline CDR1 and CDR2: GTSNPN and SVGIG (reference sequence). Losses at the gene ends were 0 bases for V and 4 bases for J; bases not matched to a gene: 7. This CDR3 has 16 amino acids. This chain's CDR3 is CAWSVRTGGFGTEAFF. In nucleotides, the CDR3 is TGTGCCTGGAGTGTACGGACAGGGGGCTTTGGCACTGAAGCTTTCTTT. Full variable domain (rest looked up from reference TRBV30 and TRBJ1-1): SQTIHQWPATLVQPVGSPLSLECTVEGTSNPNLYWYRQAAGRGLQLLFYSVGIGQISSEVPQNLSASRPQDRQFILSSKKLLLSDSGFYLCAWSVRTGGFGTEAFFGQGTRLTVV.